This TCR beta chain is from a study of long-term antiretroviral therapy in people with HIV (dated by TCRdb to between 2021 and 2022). About the study as a whole: Collection of the earliest samples took place about a decade ahead of the 2015 WHO recommendation for immediate ART, at a time when ART was typically delayed until CD4 counts fell. A retrospective serial study tested whether changes in peripheral blood TRB repertoire composition and diversity were associated with ART initiation and durable HIV suppression. Among the 30 to 35 participants with HIV, over nine were female. From some 30 adults with confirmed HIV infection, the cohort provided approximately 190 cryopreserved PBMC samples, gathered serially across a mean of about six years (range 1-12). No cross-contamination during QIAcube processing was seen in test extractions of a monoclonal T-cell line run alongside 30 or so polyclonal samples.

The immunoSEQ hsTCRB v3.0 assay was used at survey level resolution to sequence the TRB variable region. TRB sequencing targeted a depth of about 40,000-50,000 T-cell genomes per sample. An Illumina MiSeq with a v3 150-cycle kit was used to sequence the pooled TRB libraries. For the original study's pipeline: Repertoire analysis was run in R within a reproducible Nextflow workflow that covered QC, data transformation and analysis. LymphoSeq2, an R package for AIRR-Seq data exploration, was used to implement custom analyses. After excluding a handful of samples that yielded fewer than 5000 total TRB sequences, approximately 170 HIV repertoires remained for analysis. Of the 188 retained HIV repertoires, approximately 57 were collected before and 120 to 140 after ART initiation. Each repertoire was downsampled to 5000 TRB nucleotide sequences, and summary statistics were averaged across 100 downsampling iterations. TRB sequences were retained for analysis only if CDR3 regions of at least seven amino acids were present. Diversity was measured with a Shannon entropy-derived clonality score and the Gini coefficient. In the repertoire networks, any two of the top 5000 CDR3 amino acid sequences were connected whenever the two sequences differed by an edit distance of one. GLIPH2 predicted antigen specificity groups and MHC restriction for TRB CDR3 amino acid sequences. CDR3 amino acid sequences were matched against VDJdb and McPAS-TCR to flag known CMV, EBV, HIV or tissue antigen associations. Pre-ART, post-ART and control groups were compared with Wilcoxon signed-rank tests and Holm-Bonferroni correction. TCRdb stores this immuneACCESS table with in-frame sequences only. Part of the clones is absent; in the studies checked, under half of the shortfall reflects unresolved V genes, and no reason is known for the rest. The D gene and trimming were derived from the DNA, and the V and J assignments and clone size from that table. This sample holds tens of thousands of clones; 85% were observed only once. The top ten hold roughly 4.4% of the sample.

Including the terminal cysteine and phenylalanine, the CDR3 comprises 16 residues. The entry retains the CDR3 DNA only, 48 bases that are in frame from base 1. Trimming leaves V shorter by 1 base and J shorter by 4 bases, with the junction holding 3 bases beyond the gene matches. Sequences LNHNV (CDR1) and YYDKDF (CDR2) are obtained from the germline V gene (reference sequence). Paper-wide results and their limitations: Because cell numbers in pre-ART samples were limited, unsorted PBMC were profiled instead of sorted CD4+ and CD8+ T cells. Samples dated from the mid-2000s to the late 2010s, and the ART regimens used may be less effective than current ones. Starting ART was linked to a significant rise in TRB diversity, yet even with long-term ART the diversity remained significantly lower than in transplant donor controls. Because PBMC availability was limited, only the TCR beta chain was sequenced, with no alpha chain pairing. The repertoire was dominated across all time points by expanded TRB clones identified before ART initiation, although this dominance was seen to fluctuate and to decrease in many PLHIV after ART. Compared with controls, HIV repertoires had narrower CDR3 length ranges, and the network structure pointed to an antigen-experienced repertoire that shifted only slightly toward naive after ART. No data were available on ART adherence, viral resistance or therapy changes, limiting inferences about post-ART repertoire changes.

Participants were included only if at least one PBMC sample before ART initiation and at least two post-ART samples were available. Treatment was received in the United States of America by all participants with HIV. Before DNA extraction, cryopreserved samples of roughly 0.95-10 million PBMC were thawed and washed. At the time of the earliest PBMC sample, participants with HIV were aged between roughly 20 and 60 years. PBMC samples were contributed by each participant from 1-4 timepoints before ART initiation and 2-8 timepoints after ART initiation, with a median of 7 samples. For every participant, serial HIV viral load, CD4+ T-cell count, ART history and demographic data were obtained. Genomic DNA was extracted from unsorted PBMC with a Qiagen kit on a QIAcube, processed in batches of 12 samples. About this clone itself: Its cognate antigen has yet to be identified. Within one base of it there is no much larger clone, and no base qualities were kept.

The sequence was collected from a young man with HIV. The sample in question was unsorted PBMCs, obtained 3.3 years after starting antiretroviral therapy. The sequence is built from TRBV15 and TRBJ2-6, with 8 junctional bases fitting TRBD1. The sequenced DNA is TGTGCCACCAGCAGAGTCGACAGGGGAGGGGCCAACGTCCTGACTTTC. Translated, it gives CATSRVDRGGANVLTF.